The clone carrying this TCR beta chain was counted a few times. Its antigen is not known. Primers included in the PCR were 60 Vbeta and 13 Jbeta primers. Generated by immunoSEQ multiplex PCR, the TCRdb table keeps only in-frame clones and is missing some. The sample holds about 4,500 clones, 81% seen once. This record comes from a study of cytomegalovirus exposure and HLA in healthy donors. The study, taken as a whole, reports: Confirmation in vitro established that a few CMV-associated chains were specific for CMV antigens.

There are 13 residues in the CDR3. Germline CDR1 MDHEN, CDR2 SYDVKM. The V end lost 5 bases, the J end lost 4 bases, and 8 bases lay between the germline ends. Sequencing used PBMCs. The V call is TRBV28, the J call TRBJ2-2; D call uncertain. This TCR came from a woman in her 40s in good health and CMV-seropositive. CDR3 sequence (DNA): TGTGCCAGCAGTAACCGAGGCACCGGGGAGCTGTTTTTT. Its protein is CASSNRGTGELFF.